One sample yielded the 24 T cell receptor beta chains listed below, sequenced in a study of blood T cell repertoires in COVID-19 (TCRdb year 2020). Receptor libraries were prepared by the immunoSEQ multiplex PCR assay. Held by TCRdb, this immuneACCESS table contains in-frame sequences only and omits some clones. Under half of the omission traces to an unresolved V gene where checked; the cause of the rest is unknown. The table for this sample lists approximately 450,000 clones; roughly 87% of them were counted only once. The leading ten clones occupy under 2.5% of the sample. Sequencing used PBMCs or T cells enriched from blood (not recorded which). The source of these receptors is a woman between 18 and 30 years old with acute COVID-19.

Notes on this clone: The germline gene is not matched at one end of the junction; a read error may be the cause. The DNA for the CDR3 is TGTGCCATCAGAGAGTTGACAGGGTTGTCATCAAGTAGCGGCTACACCTTC. It specifies CAIRELTGLSSSSGYTF. The gene calls are TRBV10-3 and TRBJ1-2; 7 positions agree with TRBD1. CDR3 length: 17 amino acids. Germline V gene lookup returns CDR1 ENHRY and CDR2 SYGVKD.

The CDR3 loop reads CATRGGHSNQPQHF. CDR3 bases: TGTGCCACTCGCGGAGGGCATAGCAATCAGCCCCAGCATTTT. The J gene is TRBJ1-5, the V gene TRBV19; D is ambiguous. The V and J ends lost 10 bases and 0 bases respectively, with 13 bases between them. CDR3 length: 14 residues. Germline CDR1 is LNHDA and CDR2 is SQIVND (reference sequence).

V and J are TRBV9 and TRBJ1-2; D is undetermined. Germline CDR1 and CDR2: SGDLS and YYNGEE. The CDR3 consists of 15 residues. V lost 3 bases to trimming and J lost 0 bases, with 12 bases between them. The CDR3 DNA reads as TGTGCCAGCAGCGGATCAGGTGAAGCTAACTATGGCTACACCTTC. Its translation: CASSGSGEANYGYTF.

The chain combines TRBV7-2 with TRBJ1-2; D might be TRBD1 (5 bases). Trimming left V 0 bases short and J 7 bases short, with 15 bases between. CDR3 length: 15 amino acids. Germline-derived CDR1 and CDR2 are SGHTA and FQGNSA. Here the CDR3 DNA reads TGTGCCAGCAGCTTAGCGGGCCAGGGCCGAGGTGGCTACACCTTC. It encodes CASSLAGQGRGGYTF.

The chain uses TRBV3-1 (or the pseudogene TRBV3-2) and TRBJ1-3; tentatively, D is TRBD1 (5 bases). The CDR3 totals 17 residues. Germline CDR1 reads LGHDT; CDR2 reads YNNKEL (reference sequence). V lost 2 bases, J lost 0 bases, and 14 bases lay in between. The CDR3 loop is CASSQLWTISSGNTIYF. CDR3 sequence (DNA): TGTGCCAGCAGCCAATTATGGACAATCAGCTCTGGAAACACCATATATTTT.

J is TRBJ1-1 and V is TRBV5-1; no clear D. Germline CDR1 reads SGHRS; CDR2 reads YFSETQ. The ends were cut back, 0 bases at V and 1 base at J, with 10 bases in the middle. The CDR3 spans 15 residues. CDR3 DNA: TGCGCCAGCAGCTTGGGTCTCACAGCGAACACTGAAGCTTTCTTT. Translated, it gives CASSLGLTANTEAFF.

The chain joins TRBV11-2 to TRBJ1-3; tentative D call: TRBD1 (5 bases). This CDR3 region has 17 residues. V lost 5 bases and J 2 bases, leaving 19 bases between the germline ends. The germline CDR1 and CDR2 sequences are SGHAT and FQNNGV. DNA for the CDR3: TGTGCCAGCAGCCCCCGACCCAGGGAAATAACTGGAAACACCATATATTTT. Protein sequence: CASSPRPREITGNTIYF. Full variable domain (outside the CDR3, taken from reference TRBV11-2 and TRBJ1-3): EAGVAQSPRYKIIEKRQSVAFWCNPISGHATLYWYQQILGQGPKLLIQFQNNGVVDDSQLPKDRFSAERLKGVDSTLKIQPAKLEDSAVYLCASSPRPREITGNTIYFGEGSWLTVV.

V and J are TRBV24-1 and TRBJ1-2, with D possibly matching TRBD1 (6 bases). CDR3 length: 14 residues. Germline CDR1 reads KGHDR; CDR2 reads SFDVKD. V dropped 2 bases and J dropped 6 bases, with 12 bases sitting between them. The CDR3 DNA follows: TGTGCCACCAGTGATTCGCCAGGGACACATGGCTACACCTTC. It yields the protein CATSDSPGTHGYTF.

This clone is a singleton in its sample. The chain has TRBV19 and TRBJ1-2; 7 bases match TRBD1. CDR3 length: 14 amino acids. Unmatched junction bases numbered 6, after V lost 5 bases and J lost 3 bases. Germline V gene data show CDR1 as LNHDA and CDR2 as SQIVND (reference sequence). CDR3: CASSPTGDDYGYTF. For the CDR3, the DNA is TGTGCCAGTAGTCCCACAGGGGATGACTATGGCTACACCTTC.

The chain combines TRBV27 with TRBJ1-6, with D tentatively TRBD1 (6 bases). Between the trimmed V and J ends, which lost 2 bases and 10 bases, there was a span of 15 bases. CDR3 length: 15 amino acids. Germline CDR1 is MNHEY and CDR2 is SMNVEV (reference sequence). Here the CDR3 reads CASSLTVAGTSPLHF. The CDR3 nucleotides are TGTGCCAGCAGTTTAACGGTGGCAGGGACATCACCCCTCCACTTT.

The chain has TRBV7-6 and TRBJ2-7, with D maybe TRBD2 (5 bases). Germline CDR1 SGHVS, CDR2 FNYEAQ. Deletions cut 2 bases from V and 6 bases from J, with 17 bases between. The CDR3 is made up of 15 amino acids. CDR3 DNA: TGTGCCAGCAGCTTATTTCCCGGGGAAGAGGGCGAGCAGTACTTC. Protein product: CASSLFPGEEGEQYF.

The V gene is TRBV30, the J gene TRBJ2-5; D remains unclear. Trimming removed 0 bases from V and 0 bases from J, with 8 bases in between. This CDR3 is 14 amino acids long. Germline CDR1 GTSNPN, CDR2 SVGIG (reference sequence). The CDR3 coding sequence is TGTGCCTGGAGTGTAACCGGGTACCAAGAGACCCAGTACTTC. It translates to CAWSVTGYQETQYF.

J is TRBJ1-2 and V is TRBV3-1 (or the pseudogene TRBV3-2), with no clear D. This CDR3 spans 12 amino acids. The germline V gene encodes CDR1 LGHDT and CDR2 YNNKEL (reference sequence). V gave up 0 bases and J gave up 8 bases, with 7 bases separating them. In nucleotides, the CDR3 is TGTGCCAGCAGCCAAGATTGGAGGGGCTACACCTTC. It translates to CASSQDWRGYTF.

The chain is built from TRBV6-5 and TRBJ1-4, with D perhaps TRBD1 (6 bases). Trimming left V 7 bases short and J 7 bases short, with 16 bases between. CDR3 length: 14 amino acids. Germline CDR1 and CDR2: MNHEY and SVGAGI. The CDR3 DNA reads as TGTGCCAGCAAAGGTTCGACAGGTTTTGAAAAACTGTTTTTT. Encoded protein: CASKGSTGFEKLFF.

The chain carries TRBV30 and TRBJ2-7; maybe TRBD2 (5 bases). The ends were cut back, 2 bases at V and 2 bases at J, with 7 bases in the middle. This CDR3 region has 12 residues. CDR1 GTSNPN and CDR2 SVGIG come from the germline V gene (reference sequence). CDR3 residues: CAWSRRAYEQYF. CDR3 nucleotides: TGTGCCTGGAGTAGGCGGGCCTACGAGCAGTACTTC. Complete variable domain (other parts from reference TRBV30 and TRBJ2-7): SQTIHQWPATLVQPVGSPLSLECTVEGTSNPNLYWYRQAAGRGLQLLFYSVGIGQISSEVPQNLSASRPQDRQFILSSKKLLLSDSGFYLCAWSRRAYEQYFGPGTRLTVT.

The chain employs TRBV7-2 and TRBJ2-7, with 7 bases that match TRBD1. Germline lookup yields CDR1 SGHTA and CDR2 FQGNSA. There are 13 residues in the CDR3. After removal of 5 bases from V and 3 bases from J, the junction contained 4 bases not matched to a gene. The CDR3 is CASSRGQVYEQYF. CDR3 bases: TGTGCCAGCAGCCGCGGACAGGTCTACGAGCAGTACTTC.

This rearrangement joins TRBV7-8 to TRBJ2-2; D may be TRBD1 (5 bases). The V gene's germline CDR1 is SGHVS and CDR2 FQNEAQ. This CDR3 is built from 14 residues. Between the trimmed V and J ends, which lost 4 bases and 7 bases, there was a span of 13 bases. CDR3 loop: CASSSKGDHGELFF. CDR3 DNA sequence: TGTGCCAGCAGCTCCAAAGGGGATCACGGGGAGCTGTTTTTT.

The chain joins TRBV25-1 to TRBJ2-2, with 10 bases matching TRBD2. The V and J ends lost 5 bases and 3 bases, in that order; junction bases with no gene match: 12. Germline lookup yields CDR1 MGHDK and CDR2 SYGVNS. The CDR3 covers 18 residues. The CDR3 sequence: CASSSLWSGGADTGELFF. CDR3 nucleotides: TGTGCCAGCAGTTCCCTTTGGAGCGGGGGGGCGGACACCGGGGAGCTGTTTTTT.

The chain is built from TRBV4-1 and TRBJ2-1; TRBD2 agrees at 7 bases. The CDR3 sequence is 14 residues long. J gave up 10 bases and V 1 base, and 7 bases lay outside the gene matches. Germline CDR1 MGHRA, CDR2 YSYEKL. CDR3 DNA: TGCGCCAGCAGCCAAGGGAATGGGAGGGCCGAGCAGTTCTTC. Its protein is CASSQGNGRAEQFF.

The genes are TRBV18 and TRBJ2-7; 11 bases line up with TRBD2. The CDR3 contains 15 residues. The V segment lost 4 bases and the J segment 0 bases; nucleotides outside the gene matches: 2. Germline CDR1 reads KGHSH; CDR2 reads LQKENI. DNA for the CDR3: TGTGCCAGCTCACTTAGCGGGAGGGCCTCCTACGAGCAGTACTTC. Its protein product is CASSLSGRASYEQYF.

V usage is TRBV28 and J usage is TRBJ1-6; possibly TRBD1 for D (6 bases). Trimming took off 7 bases at V and 6 bases at J, with 10 bases between the two ends. The CDR3 runs 13 residues. Germline CDR1 reads MDHEN; CDR2 reads SYDVKM. CDR3 sequence (DNA): TGTGCCAGCAACGACAGGACTAATTCACCCCTCCACTTT. It yields the protein CASNDRTNSPLHF.

The rearrangement links TRBV5-4 to TRBJ2-2, with 9 bases fitting TRBD2. The V gene's germline CDR1 is SGHNT and CDR2 YYREEE (reference sequence). This CDR3 is built from 16 residues. V shed 4 bases and J 4 bases; nucleotides not matched to a gene: 8. The CDR3 bases are TGTGCCAGCAGCGGCGGGGGGGCTGTGAGCACCGGGGAGCTGTTTTTT. This translates into CASSGGGAVSTGELFF. Supplemented by reference TRBV5-4 and TRBJ2-2, the full variable domain reads ETGVTQSPTHLIKTRGQQVTLRCSSQSGHNTVSWYQQALGQGPQFIFQYYREEENGRGNFPPRFSGLQFPNYSSELNVNALELDDSALYLCASSGGGAVSTGELFFGEGSRLTVL.

In DNA, the CDR3 is TGTGCCAGCAGCCAGAAACCGGGACAGGGCTACGAGCAGTACTTC. Its translation is CASSQKPGQGYEQYF. This chain uses TRBV7-6 with TRBJ2-7; 9 bases are shared with TRBD1. There are 15 residues in the CDR3. With 5 bases clipped from V and 3 bases from J, the junction kept 8 bases outside the gene matches. Looked up from germline, CDR1 is SGHVS and CDR2 is FNYEAQ.

The rearrangement links TRBV5-4 to TRBJ2-6; the match to TRBD1 covers 7 bases. V shed 4 bases and J 2 bases; nucleotides not matched to a gene: 3. The CDR3 runs to 15 residues. Germline CDR1 is SGHNT and CDR2 is YYREEE (reference sequence). CDR3 sequence (DNA): TGTGCCAGCAGCCCCGACAGGGCTGGGGCCAACGTCCTGACTTTC. Protein: CASSPDRAGANVLTF.